This TCR beta chain originates from a study of sequential checkpoint blockade in melanoma. Treatment specified: randomized to nivolumab then ipilimumab (arm A) or the reverse (arm B). Method: immunoSEQ multiplex PCR; TCRdb's copy keeps in-frame clones and lacks some. This table has about 18,000 clones, about 69% appearing once. As regards this clone: The identical CDR3 is also encoded by other nucleotide sequences in the sample.

The CDR3 runs 15 residues. The source material was CD8+ T cells sorted from blood (inferred from file names), sampled from a patient given nivolumab and ipilimumab in sequence. The chain uses TRBV21-1 and TRBJ2-1; TRBD1, the table's D call, was not compared with the DNA. TRBV21-1 is a listed pseudogene. This sequence was found in a human donor with melanoma. The chain's CDR3 is CASSKDRDRSNEQFF. The CDR3 DNA reads TGTGCCAGCAGCAAGGACCGGGACAGATCCAATGAGCAGTTCTTC.